The 29 T cell receptor beta chains given below trace back to one sample, sequenced in a study of vaccination effects on CD4 cells after COVID-19. The antigens for these receptors are not known. The data were produced by immunoSEQ multiplex PCR, yet TCRdb's version contains in-frame clones alone and is incomplete. In the table there are roughly 55,000 clones, roughly 80% of which are singletons. Prior to sequencing, the ViraFEST assay stimulated PBMC with viral peptide pools, which expanded the antigen-specific CD4+ T cells. Isolating CD4+ T cells followed ten to eleven days of culture. Vaccination of participants consisted of two doses of either the BNT162b2 or mRNA-1273 vaccine. The sample in question was CD4+ T cells from PBMCs cultured with HCoV-OC43 spike peptides, obtained after COVID-19 vaccination. Indicated subset: HCoV-OC43 spike overlapping peptide pool stimulation. Source of these receptors: a human donor who received a COVID-19 vaccine.

J is TRBJ2-1 and V is TRBV4-1; 9 nucleotides line up with TRBD1. The CDR3 length is 13 residues. V lost 5 bases to trimming and J lost 8 bases; unmatched junction nucleotides: 4. Looked up from germline, CDR1 is MGHRA and CDR2 is YSYEKL. CDR3 in amino acids: CASSARTGDEQFF. As DNA, the CDR3 is TGCGCCAGCAGCGCCCGGACAGGGGATGAGCAGTTCTTC.

V usage is TRBV12-3 or TRBV12-4 and J usage is TRBJ1-1; D is unclear. This CDR3 has 13 amino acids. The V and J ends lost 2 bases and 6 bases respectively, with 10 bases between them. DNA for the CDR3: TGTGCCAGCAGTTTATTCGGCAGGTCTGAAGCTTTCTTT. This gives the protein CASSLFGRSEAFF.

This clone was detected a few times. The chain uses TRBV15 and TRBJ2-1, with a weak D call TRBD2 (6 bases). V was shortened by 7 bases and J by 0 bases, with 13 bases between the two germline ends. Looked up from germline, CDR1 is LNHNV and CDR2 is YYDKDF (reference sequence). The CDR3 spans 15 residues. The CDR3 loop reads CATIPAGSSYNEQFF. CDR3 DNA sequence: TGTGCCACCATCCCGGCGGGGAGCTCCTACAATGAGCAGTTCTTC. The full variable domain, completed using reference TRBV15 and TRBJ2-1, is DAMVIQNPRYQVTQFGKPVTLSCSQTLNHNVMYWYQQKSSQAPKLLFHYYDKDFNNEADTPDNFQSRRPNTSFCFLDIRSPGLGDTAMYLCATIPAGSSYNEQFFGPGTRLTVL.

In this sample, this clone turned up a few times. The chain links TRBV30 to TRBJ1-2; perhaps TRBD1 as D (5 bases). In germline, CDR1 is GTSNPN, CDR2 SVGIG (reference sequence). The length of the CDR3 is 13 residues. Trimming removed 5 bases from V and 1 base from J, with 11 bases in between. CDR3 nucleotide sequence: TGTGCCTGGGGCCGGGACTTTAACTATGGCTACACCTTC. Residues: CAWGRDFNYGYTF.

The gene calls are TRBV7-2 and TRBJ2-2; possible D gene TRBD2, 5 bases. CDR1 and CDR2 (germline): SGHTA, FQGNSA. The V gene lost 2 bases and the J gene lost 0 bases, with 10 bases spanning the gap. The CDR3 loop spans 16 amino acids. The CDR3 loop reads CASSLISRANTGELFF. The CDR3 DNA sequence: TGTGCCAGCAGCTTAATATCGAGGGCGAACACCGGGGAGCTGTTTTTT. The full variable domain, its missing parts supplied by reference TRBV7-2 and TRBJ2-2, is GAGVSQSPSNKVTEKGKDVELRCDPISGHTALYWYRQSLGQGLEFLIYFQGNSAPDKSGLPSDRFSAERTGGSVSTLTIQRTQQEDSAVYLCASSLISRANTGELFFGEGSRLTVL.

V and J are TRBV6-2 or TRBV6-3 and TRBJ1-5; D not certain. Trimming stripped 0 bases from V and 5 bases from J, with 5 bases between. CDR1 and CDR2 from the germline V gene are MNHEY and SVGEGT. This CDR3 comprises 13 residues. Written as DNA, the CDR3 is TGTGCCAGCAGTTACTCTCGGGATCAGCCCCAGCATTTT. Translation gives CASSYSRDQPQHF.

This clone has just one count. This chain links TRBV30 with TRBJ1-4, with D perhaps TRBD1 (5 bases). This CDR3 contains 12 residues. V was trimmed by 8 bases and J by 5 bases, leaving 12 bases between them. Germline CDR1 is GTSNPN and CDR2 is SVGIG (reference sequence). The CDR3, as DNA: TGTGCCGGGGACGGTGAAAATGAAAAACTGTTTTTT. Translation: CAGDGENEKLFF.

CDR3 DNA sequence: TGCGCCAGCAGCTTGAGAGGGGAAAATTCACCCCTCCACTTT. This translates into CASSLRGENSPLHF. The chain employs TRBV5-1 and TRBJ1-6, with D perhaps TRBD1 (5 bases). Germline CDR1 reads SGHRS; CDR2 reads YFSETQ. Between the trimmed V and J ends, which lost 1 base and 7 bases, there was a span of 9 bases. The CDR3 is 14 residues long.

The rearrangement links TRBV7-9 to TRBJ1-1, with D uncertain. This CDR3 region has 13 residues. Germline loops: CDR1 SEHNR, CDR2 FQNEAQ (reference sequence). Trimming stripped 5 bases from V and 0 bases from J, with 7 bases between. The CDR3 reads CASSTRLNTEAFF. CDR3 DNA sequence: TGTGCCAGCAGCACCCGTTTGAACACTGAAGCTTTCTTT. The variable domain in full, completed from reference TRBV7-9 and TRBJ1-1, reads DTGVSQNPRHKITKRGQNVTFRCDPISEHNRLYWYRQTLGQGPEFLTYFQNEAQLEKSRLLSDRFSAERPKGSFSTLEIQRTEQGDSAMYLCASSTRLNTEAFFGQGTRLTVV.

This clone came up a few times. The chain combines TRBV2 with TRBJ2-3; possible D gene TRBD2, 6 bases. V lost 6 bases and J 4 bases, leaving 8 bases between the germline ends. This CDR3 spans 12 amino acids. CDR1 is SNHLY and CDR2 is FYNNEI in the germline V gene. The CDR3 protein is CASRLAPDTQYF. The DNA for the CDR3 is TGTGCCAGCAGACTAGCCCCAGATACGCAGTATTTT.

This clone was observed a single time. The chain uses TRBV2 and TRBJ1-1; TRBD1 agrees at 11 bases. This CDR3 has 17 residues. Germline V gene sequence: CDR1 SNHLY, CDR2 FYNNEI. V dropped 2 bases and J dropped 5; count of bases not matched to a gene: 10. CDR3 nucleotide sequence: TGTGCCAGCAGTGAATCCCCCCGGACAGGGGGCCATACTGAAGCTTTCTTT. This encodes CASSESPRTGGHTEAFF.

This clone was observed a single time. The gene calls are TRBV7-9 and TRBJ1-2, with 7 bases fitting TRBD1. CDR1 SEHNR and CDR2 FQNEAQ come from the germline V gene (reference sequence). Trimming removed 0 bases from V and 7 bases from J; junction bases left unmatched: 2. The CDR3 extends over 13 amino acids. Here the CDR3 reads CASSLAGGIGYTF. CDR3 sequence (DNA): TGTGCCAGCAGCTTAGCAGGGGGCATTGGCTACACCTTC.

This chain links TRBV10-2 with TRBJ1-2; D call uncertain. CDR1 WSHSY and CDR2 SAAADI come from the germline V gene. This CDR3 contains 12 residues. V gave up 0 bases and J gave up 3 bases, with 2 bases separating them. In DNA, the CDR3 is TGCGCCAGCAGTGAGTCCTACTATGGCTACACCTTC. Translation: CASSESYYGYTF.

The chain links TRBV5-6 to TRBJ2-1; 12 bases are shared with TRBD2. V trimming: 4 bases; J trimming: 0 bases; junction bases outside the gene matches: 5. The CDR3 spans 17 residues. Germline CDR1 and CDR2: SGHDT and YYEEEE. CDR3 residues: CASSEGLAGASYNEQFF. The CDR3 bases are TGTGCCAGCAGCGAGGGACTAGCGGGCGCCTCCTACAATGAGCAGTTCTTC.

The rearrangement joins TRBV7-3 to TRBJ2-3, with TRBD1 matching 10 bases. V trimming: 5 bases; J trimming: 5 bases; junction bases outside the gene matches: 4. This CDR3 comprises 14 residues. Per germline, CDR1 SGHTA and CDR2 FQGTGA. The CDR3 DNA is TGTGCCAGCAGCACCCGGGACAGGGGAGATACGCAGTATTTT. It codes for CASSTRDRGDTQYF.

The genes are TRBV5-5 and TRBJ2-3, with D perhaps matching TRBD1 (5 bases). The V end lost 1 base, the J end lost 3 bases, and 12 bases lay between the germline ends. CDR1 SGHKS and CDR2 YYEKEE come from the germline V gene (reference sequence). The CDR3 runs 15 residues. The CDR3 DNA reads as TGTGCCAGCAGCTTGTCTTCTTACAGGACAGATACGCAGTATTTT. Encoded protein: CASSLSSYRTDTQYF.

This clone occurred a few times. The chain is built from TRBV6-5 and TRBJ2-3; 9 positions match TRBD2. The trim removed 6 bases at V and 0 bases at J, leaving 1 base unmatched. Germline V gives CDR1 MNHEY, CDR2 SVGAGI. The CDR3 consists of 14 residues. CDR3: CASRTSGSTDTQYF. CDR3 DNA sequence: TGTGCCAGCAGGACTAGCGGTAGCACAGATACGCAGTATTTT.

This clone was found a few times. This chain links TRBV12-2 with TRBJ1-5; whether TRBD1, the table's D call, matches the DNA was not checked. TRBV12-2 is a known pseudogene. The CDR3 runs 16 residues. In nucleotides, the CDR3 is TGTGCAAGTCGCGGCAGGTGCGTAGGGGTTAATCAGCCCCAGCATTTT. It specifies CASRGRCVGVNQPQHF.

V gene TRBV18 combines with J gene TRBJ1-1; D remains ambiguous. The CDR3 runs 14 residues. V was cut by 1 base and J by 0 bases, with 6 bases left in between. Germline CDR1 reads KGHSH; CDR2 reads LQKENI. The CDR3 region is CASSPRNMNTEAFF. DNA for the CDR3: TGTGCCAGCTCACCACGGAACATGAACACTGAAGCTTTCTTT.

The genes are TRBV10-1 and TRBJ2-2; D remains unclear. V lost 3 bases to trimming and J lost 6 bases, with 5 bases between them. The CDR3 loop spans 12 amino acids. CDR1 and CDR2 from the germline V gene are WNHNN and SYGVQD (reference sequence). The chain's CDR3 is CASSEWPGELFF. The CDR3 region has the DNA TGCGCCAGCAGTGAATGGCCCGGGGAGCTGTTTTTT.

The chain couples TRBV18 to TRBJ2-3, with D hard to call. Trimming stripped 5 bases from V and 4 bases from J, with 10 bases between. CDR1 and CDR2 from the germline V gene are KGHSH and LQKENI. This CDR3 comprises 13 residues. CDR3 region: CASSGLQADTQYF. CDR3 nucleotide sequence: TGTGCCAGCTCAGGCCTACAAGCAGATACGCAGTATTTT.

DNA of the CDR3: TGCGCCAGCAGCCAAGAAGCCGGGGGTTTGGGGGATACGCAGTATTTT. Amino acids: CASSQEAGGLGDTQYF. The chain couples TRBV4-1 to TRBJ2-3; tentatively, D is TRBD2 (6 bases). This CDR3 contains 16 residues. Germline CDR1 and CDR2: MGHRA and YSYEKL. The ends were cut back, 0 bases at V and 6 bases at J, with 16 bases in the middle.

The gene calls are TRBV28 and TRBJ1-1; tentatively, D is TRBD1 (6 bases). The CDR3 is 16 amino acids. Trimming removed 5 bases from V and 4 bases from J, with 20 bases in between. Looked up from germline, CDR1 is MDHEN and CDR2 is SYDVKM. The CDR3 loop is CASSNQGNGFGTEAFF. The CDR3 coding sequence is TGTGCCAGCAGTAATCAGGGGAATGGTTTCGGCACTGAAGCTTTCTTT. The full variable domain, its missing parts supplied by reference TRBV28 and TRBJ1-1, is DVKVTQSSRYLVKRTGEKVFLECVQDMDHENMFWYRQDPGLGLRLIYFSYDVKMKEKGDIPEGYSVSREKKERFSLILESASTNQTSMYLCASSNQGNGFGTEAFFGQGTRLTVV.

V usage is TRBV20-1 and J usage is TRBJ2-5; D might be TRBD2 (5 bases). The CDR3 contains 11 residues. The germline V and J ends were trimmed by 6 bases and 5 bases, with 10 bases remaining between them. Germline V gene sequence: CDR1 DFQATT, CDR2 SNEGSKA (reference sequence). CDR3 protein: CSAVGAETQYF. The CDR3 DNA sequence: TGCAGTGCGGTGGGAGCGGAGACCCAGTACTTC.

This sequence joins TRBV2 and TRBJ2-5; no reliable D call. This CDR3 comprises 14 residues. Germline V gene data show CDR1 as SNHLY and CDR2 as FYNNEI. Trimming took 2 bases from V and 5 from J, leaving 12 bases between them. The CDR3 bases are TGTGCCAGCAGTGAATTGGGTATGGGGGAGACCCAGTACTTC. This codes for CASSELGMGETQYF.

The chain is built from TRBV19 and TRBJ2-3, with a tentative D call TRBD2 (5 bases). V was shortened by 3 bases and J by 1 base, with 5 bases between the two germline ends. This CDR3 has 13 residues. Germline lookup yields CDR1 LNHDA and CDR2 SQIVND (reference sequence). CDR3 in amino acids: CASSMEGTDTQYF. The CDR3 nucleotides are TGTGCCAGTAGTATGGAGGGCACAGATACGCAGTATTTT. Filled out from reference TRBV19 and TRBJ2-3, the complete variable domain reads DGGITQSPKYLFRKEGQNVTLSCEQNLNHDAMYWYRQDPGQGLRLIYYSQIVNDFQKGDIAEGYSVSREKKESFPLTVTSAQKNPTAFYLCASSMEGTDTQYFGPGTRLTVL.

CDR3 residues: CASSLYGVFGTQTNEKLFF. The CDR3 DNA reads TGTGCCAGCAGCTTGTATGGCGTATTCGGGACACAAACTAATGAAAAACTGTTTTTT. V usage is TRBV5-5 and J usage is TRBJ1-4, with a possible D match to TRBD1 (6 bases). The germline V gene encodes CDR1 SGHKS and CDR2 YYEKEE (reference sequence). The CDR3 runs 19 residues. Between the trimmed V and J ends, which lost 1 base and 1 base, there was a span of 20 bases.

Turning to this clone: At one end the junction does not follow the germline gene, possibly because of a read error. The V call is TRBV6-1, the J call TRBJ2-5, with TRBD1 identical over 8 bases. This CDR3 has 13 amino acids. Germline V gives CDR1 MNHNS, CDR2 SASEGT. CDR3 sequence reads: CASREGTGETQYF. In nucleotides, the CDR3 is TGTGCCAGCAGGGAAGGGACAGGAGAGACCCAGTACTTC.

The rearrangement joins TRBV7-8 to TRBJ2-7, with 13 bases aligning to TRBD2. Germline V gene sequence: CDR1 SGHVS, CDR2 FQNEAQ. There are 15 residues in the CDR3. V lost 3 bases and J lost 6; bases outside the gene matches: 5. The CDR3 loop is CASSFPGTSGVEQYV. CDR3 DNA: TGTGCCAGCAGCTTCCCCGGGACTAGCGGGGTCGAGCAGTACGTC.